The present TCR beta chain was sequenced within a study of T cell changes during pregnancy in multiple sclerosis. With 2 bases removed from V and 0 bases from J, the gap between germline ends came to 9 bases. In germline, CDR1 is MDHEN, CDR2 SYDVKM. CDR3 size: 15 residues. The data were produced by immunoSEQ multiplex PCR, yet TCRdb's version contains in-frame clones alone and is incomplete. The repertoire has fewer than 90,000 clones, over 90% of them found once; the top ten carry around 0.84%. Sequenced here: peripheral blood, sampled in the third trimester of pregnancy. This clonotype was obtained from a female donor with multiple sclerosis, enrolled in a pregnancy study. The J gene is TRBJ2-3, the V gene TRBV28, with TRBD2 as a possible D gene (6 bases). The CDR3 spells CASSLIGRSTDTQYF. The DNA for the CDR3 is TGTGCCAGCAGTTTAATCGGGAGAAGCACAGATACGCAGTATTTT. The whole variable domain, filled in from reference TRBV28 and TRBJ2-3, reads DVKVTQSSRYLVKRTGEKVFLECVQDMDHENMFWYRQDPGLGLRLIYFSYDVKMKEKGDIPEGYSVSREKKERFSLILESASTNQTSMYLCASSLIGRSTDTQYFGPGTRLTVL.